The rows below give T cell receptor beta chains drawn from one sample of a study of beta chain features in type 1 diabetes. Some clones are missing from TCRdb's copy, which holds only in-frame ones; the method was immunoSEQ multiplex PCR. This sample has hundreds of thousands of clones, with about an eighth found just once. Sequencing was performed on naive CD4+ T cells from blood. These receptor sequences come from a woman aged 18-29 years in good health. CDR3s leave out the opening cysteine and the closing phenylalanine or tryptophan. The size field is filled for only some rows; it gives once, few, many or a size class.

length	J	size	V	CDR3
15	TRBJ2-4	few	TRBV5-6	ASSSRGFGTPENIQY
9	TRBJ2-7	NA	TRBV20-1	SAGQSGEQY
14	TRBJ2-3	few	TRBV2	ASSRLAGVERDTQY
13	TRBJ2-7	few	TRBV19	ASSPLSGAGYEQY
12	TRBJ2-3	few	TRBV7-3	ASSLAPSTDTQY
12	TRBJ1-1	many	TRBV29-1	SVVVRAANTEAF
12	TRBJ2-1	NA	TRBV5-4	ASSRRDRGGEQF
11	TRBJ1-1	NA	TRBV21-1	AAGDRADTEAF
15	TRBJ2-1	few	TRBV11-2	ASSLGRGRRSYNEQF
12	TRBJ2-1	few	TRBV29-1	SVDGGGVYNEQF
11	TRBJ1-1	few	TRBV2	ASSPLGGTEAF
12	TRBJ2-7	NA	TRBV7-2	ASSLGGNSYEQY
10	TRBJ2-3	NA	TRBV2	ASSEGTDTQY
13	TRBJ2-2	few	TRBV4-3	ASSRQLANTGELF
10	TRBJ2-1	NA	TRBV29-1	SAPIWGNEQF
10	TRBJ2-1	NA	TRBV7-3	ASSFRGNEQF
9	TRBJ2-7	NA	TRBV7-9	ASSLGPEQY
13	TRBJ1-5	few	TRBV2	ASSGVEGYNQPQH
13	TRBJ2-7	NA	TRBV7-9	ASSLGAGVTYEQY
13	TRBJ2-3	few	TRBV7-9	ASSLSALGSDTQY
12	TRBJ1-4	few	TRBV7-2	ASSSDWGTEKLF
11	TRBJ1-2	NA	TRBV18	ASSPSGRYGYT
12	TRBJ2-3	few	TRBV11-1	ASSLRRGTDTQY
10	TRBJ2-1	few	TRBV11-2	ASSLDRGEQF
15	TRBJ2-1	NA	TRBV29-1	SVYAARGGPSYNEQF
12	TRBJ1-4	few	TRBV5-4	ASSTTTTGDKLF
13	TRBJ1-1	NA	TRBV7-8	ASSSRQGKDTEAF
12	TRBJ2-4	NA	TRBV10-3	AISSGRAGYIQY
11	TRBJ1-2	NA	TRBV7-3	ASSLTGIGGYT
8	TRBJ1-1	NA	TRBV20-1	SASFSEAF
7	TRBJ2-1	few	TRBV2	ASRNEQF